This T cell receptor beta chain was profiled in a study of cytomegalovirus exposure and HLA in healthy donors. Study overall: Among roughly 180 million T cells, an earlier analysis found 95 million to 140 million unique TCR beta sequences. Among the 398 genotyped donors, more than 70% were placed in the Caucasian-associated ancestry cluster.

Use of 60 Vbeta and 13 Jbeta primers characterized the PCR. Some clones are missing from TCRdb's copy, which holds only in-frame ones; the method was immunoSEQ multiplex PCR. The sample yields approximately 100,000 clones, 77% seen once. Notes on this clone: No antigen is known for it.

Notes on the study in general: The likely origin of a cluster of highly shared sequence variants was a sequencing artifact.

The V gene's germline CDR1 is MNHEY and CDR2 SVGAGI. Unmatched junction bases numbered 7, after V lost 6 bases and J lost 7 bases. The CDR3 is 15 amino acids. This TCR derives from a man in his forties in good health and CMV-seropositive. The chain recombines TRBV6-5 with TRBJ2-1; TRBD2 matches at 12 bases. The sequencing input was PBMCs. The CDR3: CASSPTSGGRNEQFF. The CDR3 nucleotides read TGTGCCAGCAGCCCGACTAGCGGGGGCCGGAATGAGCAGTTCTTC.